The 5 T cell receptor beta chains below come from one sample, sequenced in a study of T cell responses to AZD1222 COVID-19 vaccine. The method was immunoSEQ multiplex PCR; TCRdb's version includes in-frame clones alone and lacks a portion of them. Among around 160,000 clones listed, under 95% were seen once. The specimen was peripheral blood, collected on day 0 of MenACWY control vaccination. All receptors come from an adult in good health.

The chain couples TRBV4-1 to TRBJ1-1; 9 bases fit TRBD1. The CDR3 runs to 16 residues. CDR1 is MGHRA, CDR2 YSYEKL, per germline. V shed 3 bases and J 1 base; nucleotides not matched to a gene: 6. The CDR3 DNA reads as TGCGCCAGCAGCCAGGACCGGACAGGGGCGAACACTGAAGCTTTCTTT. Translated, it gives CASSQDRTGANTEAFF.

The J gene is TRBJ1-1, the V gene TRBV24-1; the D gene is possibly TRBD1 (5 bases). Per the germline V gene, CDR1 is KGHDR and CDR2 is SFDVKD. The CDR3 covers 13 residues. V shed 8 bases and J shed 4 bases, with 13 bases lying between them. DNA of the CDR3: TGTGCCACCACCCTGGGGGGGTCCACTGAAGCTTTCTTT. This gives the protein CATTLGGSTEAFF.

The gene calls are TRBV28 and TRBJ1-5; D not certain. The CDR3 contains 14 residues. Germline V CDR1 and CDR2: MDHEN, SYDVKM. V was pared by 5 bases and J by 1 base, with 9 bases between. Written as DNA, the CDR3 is TGTGCCAGCAGTCTGGGGAACAGCAATCAGCCCCAGCATTTT. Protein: CASSLGNSNQPQHF.

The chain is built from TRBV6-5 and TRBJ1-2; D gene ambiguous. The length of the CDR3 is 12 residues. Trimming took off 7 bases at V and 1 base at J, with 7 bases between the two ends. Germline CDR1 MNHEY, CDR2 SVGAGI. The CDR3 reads CASMPINYGYTF. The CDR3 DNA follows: TGTGCCAGCATGCCGATTAACTATGGCTACACCTTC.

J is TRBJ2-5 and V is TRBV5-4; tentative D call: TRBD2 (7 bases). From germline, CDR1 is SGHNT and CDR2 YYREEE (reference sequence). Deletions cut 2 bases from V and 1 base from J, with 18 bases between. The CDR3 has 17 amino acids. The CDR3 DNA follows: TGTGCCAGCAGCTTAGGTCTCGTCGGGGGGCCCCAAGAGACCCAGTACTTC. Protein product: CASSLGLVGGPQETQYF.